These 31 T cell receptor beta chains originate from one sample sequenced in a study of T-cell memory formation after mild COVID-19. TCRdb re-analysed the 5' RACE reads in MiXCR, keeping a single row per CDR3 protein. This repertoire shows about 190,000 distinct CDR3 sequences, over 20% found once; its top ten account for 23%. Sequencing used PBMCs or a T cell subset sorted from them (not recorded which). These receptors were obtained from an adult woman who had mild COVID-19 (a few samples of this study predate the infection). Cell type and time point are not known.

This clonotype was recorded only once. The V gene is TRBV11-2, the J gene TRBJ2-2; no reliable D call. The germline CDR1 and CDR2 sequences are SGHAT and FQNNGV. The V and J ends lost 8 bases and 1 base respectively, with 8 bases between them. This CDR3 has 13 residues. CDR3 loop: CASDWGNTGELFF. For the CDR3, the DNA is TGTGCCAGCGATTGGGGGAACACCGGGGAGCTGTTTTTT.

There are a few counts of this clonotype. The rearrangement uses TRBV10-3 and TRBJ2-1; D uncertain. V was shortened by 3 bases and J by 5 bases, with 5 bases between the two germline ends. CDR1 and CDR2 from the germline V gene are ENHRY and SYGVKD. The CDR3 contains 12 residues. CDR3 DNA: TGTGCCATCAGTGATGCAGACAATGAGCAGTTCTTC. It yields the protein CAISDADNEQFF.

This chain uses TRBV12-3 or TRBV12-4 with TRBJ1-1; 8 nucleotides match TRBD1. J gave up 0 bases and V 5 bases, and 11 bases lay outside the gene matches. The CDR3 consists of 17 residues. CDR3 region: CASSLGQGGPLNTEAFF. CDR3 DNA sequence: TGTGCCAGCAGTCTCGGACAGGGAGGTCCCTTGAACACTGAAGCTTTCTTT.

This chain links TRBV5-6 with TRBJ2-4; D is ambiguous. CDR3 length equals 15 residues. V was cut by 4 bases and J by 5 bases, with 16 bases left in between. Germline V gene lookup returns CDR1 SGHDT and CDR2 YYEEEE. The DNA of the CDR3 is TGTGCCAGCAGCATGGAGTATCGGACGGAAAACATTCAGTACTTC. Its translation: CASSMEYRTENIQYF.

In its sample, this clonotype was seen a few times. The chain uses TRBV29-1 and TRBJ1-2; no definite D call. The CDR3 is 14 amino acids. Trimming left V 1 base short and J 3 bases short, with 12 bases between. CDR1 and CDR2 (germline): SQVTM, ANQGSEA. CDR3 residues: CSVEGSRLDYGYTF. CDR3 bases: TGCAGCGTTGAAGGTTCGCGTCTCGACTATGGCTACACCTTC.

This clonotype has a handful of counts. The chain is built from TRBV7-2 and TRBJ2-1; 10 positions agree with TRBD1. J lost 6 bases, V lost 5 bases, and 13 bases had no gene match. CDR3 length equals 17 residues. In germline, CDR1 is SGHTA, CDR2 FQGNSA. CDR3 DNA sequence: TGTGCCAGCAGCCTGGACCATACCGGGACAGGGGCCAATGAGCAGTTCTTC. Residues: CASSLDHTGTGANEQFF.

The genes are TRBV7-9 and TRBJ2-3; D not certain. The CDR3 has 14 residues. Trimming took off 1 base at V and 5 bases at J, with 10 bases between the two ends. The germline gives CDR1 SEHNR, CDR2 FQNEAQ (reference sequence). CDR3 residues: CASSLGVGVDTQYF. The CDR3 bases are TGTGCCAGCAGCTTAGGGGTTGGAGTAGATACGCAGTATTTT.

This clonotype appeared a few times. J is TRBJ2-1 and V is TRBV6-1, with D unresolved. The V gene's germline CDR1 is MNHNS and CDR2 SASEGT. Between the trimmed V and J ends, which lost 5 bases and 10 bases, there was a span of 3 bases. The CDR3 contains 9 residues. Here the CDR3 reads CASSQEQFF. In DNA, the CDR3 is TGTGCCAGCAGTCAAGAGCAGTTCTTC.

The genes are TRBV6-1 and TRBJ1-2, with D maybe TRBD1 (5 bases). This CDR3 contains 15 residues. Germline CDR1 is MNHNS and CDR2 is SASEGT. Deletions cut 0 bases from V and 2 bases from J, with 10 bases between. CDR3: CASSEAKGWNYGYTF. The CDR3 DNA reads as TGTGCCAGCAGTGAAGCAAAGGGGTGGAACTATGGCTACACCTTC.

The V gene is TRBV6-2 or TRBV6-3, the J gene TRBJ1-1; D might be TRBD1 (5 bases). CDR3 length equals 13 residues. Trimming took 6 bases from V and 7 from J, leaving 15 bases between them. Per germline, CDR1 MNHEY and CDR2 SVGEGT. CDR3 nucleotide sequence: TGTGCCAGCAGCCCCGGGACTAACCTTGAAGCTTTCTTT. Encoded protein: CASSPGTNLEAFF.

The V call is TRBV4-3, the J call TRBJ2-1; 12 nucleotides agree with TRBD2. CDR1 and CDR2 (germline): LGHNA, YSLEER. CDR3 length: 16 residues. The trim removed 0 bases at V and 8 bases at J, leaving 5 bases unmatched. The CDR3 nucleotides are TGCGCCAGCAGCCAAGAGGGACTAGCGGGCGAGGATGAGCAGTTCTTC. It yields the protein CASSQEGLAGEDEQFF.

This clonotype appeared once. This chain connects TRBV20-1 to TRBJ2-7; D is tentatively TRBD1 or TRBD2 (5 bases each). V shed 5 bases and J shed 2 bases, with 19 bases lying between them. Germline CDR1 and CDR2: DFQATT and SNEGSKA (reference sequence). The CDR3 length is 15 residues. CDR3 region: CSASPLWGTPYEQYF. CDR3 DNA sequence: TGCAGTGCTTCCCCTCTGTGGGGGACCCCCTACGAGCAGTACTTC.

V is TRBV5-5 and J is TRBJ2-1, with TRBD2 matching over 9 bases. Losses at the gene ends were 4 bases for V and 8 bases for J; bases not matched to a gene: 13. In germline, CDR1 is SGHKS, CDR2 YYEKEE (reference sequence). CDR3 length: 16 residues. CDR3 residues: CASSHPGLAIWDEQFF. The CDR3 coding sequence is TGTGCCAGCAGCCATCCGGGACTAGCCATTTGGGATGAGCAGTTCTTC.

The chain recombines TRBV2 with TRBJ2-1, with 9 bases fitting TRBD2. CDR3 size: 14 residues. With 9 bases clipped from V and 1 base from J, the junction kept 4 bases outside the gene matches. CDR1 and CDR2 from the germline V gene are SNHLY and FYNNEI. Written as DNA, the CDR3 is TGTGCCAGAAAGCGGGGGGAGTCCTACAATGAGCAGTTCTTC. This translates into CARKRGESYNEQFF. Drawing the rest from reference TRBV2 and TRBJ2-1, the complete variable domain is EPEVTQTPSHQVTQMGQEVILRCVPISNHLYFYWYRQILGQKVEFLVSFYNNEISEKSEIFDDQFSVERPDGSNFTLKIRSTKLEDSAMYFCARKRGESYNEQFFGPGTRLTVL.

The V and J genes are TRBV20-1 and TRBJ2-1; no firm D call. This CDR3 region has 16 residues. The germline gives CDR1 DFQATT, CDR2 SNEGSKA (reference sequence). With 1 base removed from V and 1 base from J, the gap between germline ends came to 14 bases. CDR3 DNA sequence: TGCAGTGCTAGAGTCCCCTATGGTGCGTCCTACAATGAGCAGTTCTTC. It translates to CSARVPYGASYNEQFF.

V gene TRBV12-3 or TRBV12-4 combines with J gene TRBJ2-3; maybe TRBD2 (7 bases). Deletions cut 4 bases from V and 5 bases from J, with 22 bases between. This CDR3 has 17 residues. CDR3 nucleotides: TGTGCCAGCAGTTGGGAGGGGGATCCTAAGTCGCTAGATACGCAGTATTTT. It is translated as CASSWEGDPKSLDTQYF.

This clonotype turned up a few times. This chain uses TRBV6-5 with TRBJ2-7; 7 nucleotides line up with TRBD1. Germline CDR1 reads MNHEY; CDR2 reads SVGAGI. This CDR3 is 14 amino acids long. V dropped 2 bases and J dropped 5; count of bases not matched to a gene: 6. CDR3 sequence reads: CASSYKQGSDEQYF. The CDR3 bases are TGTGCCAGCAGTTACAAACAGGGGAGCGACGAGCAGTACTTC.

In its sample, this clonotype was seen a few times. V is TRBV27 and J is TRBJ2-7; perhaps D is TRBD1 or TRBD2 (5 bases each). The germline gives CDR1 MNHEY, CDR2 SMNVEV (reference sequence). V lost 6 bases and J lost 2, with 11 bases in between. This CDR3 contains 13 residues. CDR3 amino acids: CASSRDPAYEQYF. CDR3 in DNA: TGTGCCAGCAGCCGGGACCCAGCCTACGAGCAGTACTTC.

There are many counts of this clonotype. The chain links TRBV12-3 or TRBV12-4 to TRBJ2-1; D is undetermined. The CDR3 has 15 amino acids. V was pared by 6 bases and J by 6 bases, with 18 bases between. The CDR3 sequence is CASRGNRYLRNEQFF. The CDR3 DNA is TGTGCCAGCAGAGGCAACAGATACCTTCGCAATGAGCAGTTCTTC.

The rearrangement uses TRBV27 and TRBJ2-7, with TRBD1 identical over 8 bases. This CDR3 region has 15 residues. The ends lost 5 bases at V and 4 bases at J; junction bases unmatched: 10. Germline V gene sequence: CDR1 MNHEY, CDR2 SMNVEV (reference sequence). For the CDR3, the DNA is TGTGCCAGCAGTCCCTGGACAGGGATGGTTTACGAGCAGTACTTC. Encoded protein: CASSPWTGMVYEQYF.

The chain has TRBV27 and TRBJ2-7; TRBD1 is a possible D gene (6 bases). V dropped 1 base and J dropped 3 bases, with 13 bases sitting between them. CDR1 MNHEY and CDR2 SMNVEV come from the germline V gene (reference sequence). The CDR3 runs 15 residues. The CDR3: CASSLYRLGHYEQYF. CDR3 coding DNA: TGTGCCAGCAGTTTATATCGGCTGGGACACTACGAGCAGTACTTC.

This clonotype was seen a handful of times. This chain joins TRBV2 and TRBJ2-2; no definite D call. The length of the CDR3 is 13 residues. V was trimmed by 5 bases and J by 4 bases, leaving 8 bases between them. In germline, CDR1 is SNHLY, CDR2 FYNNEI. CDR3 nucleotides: TGTGCCAGCAGTCAATGGGTCACCGGGGAGCTGTTTTTT. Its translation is CASSQWVTGELFF.

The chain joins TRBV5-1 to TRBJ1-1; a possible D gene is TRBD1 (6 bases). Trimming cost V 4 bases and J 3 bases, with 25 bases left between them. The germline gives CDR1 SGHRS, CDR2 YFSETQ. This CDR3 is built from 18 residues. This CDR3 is CASSTRRGGDGFHTEAFF. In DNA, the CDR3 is TGCGCCAGCAGCACCCGCAGGGGCGGAGATGGGTTTCACACTGAAGCTTTCTTT.

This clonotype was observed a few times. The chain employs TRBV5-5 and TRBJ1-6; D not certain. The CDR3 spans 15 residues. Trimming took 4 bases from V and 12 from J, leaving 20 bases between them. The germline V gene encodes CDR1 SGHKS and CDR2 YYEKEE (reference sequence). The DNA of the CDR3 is TGTGCCAGCAGCCCTGAAGGTCCGGACCTTTTACCCCTCCACTTT. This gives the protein CASSPEGPDLLPLHF.

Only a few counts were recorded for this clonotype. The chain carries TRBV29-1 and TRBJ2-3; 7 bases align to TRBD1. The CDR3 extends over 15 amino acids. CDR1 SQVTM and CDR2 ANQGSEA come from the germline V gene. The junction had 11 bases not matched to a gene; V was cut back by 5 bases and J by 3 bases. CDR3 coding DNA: TGCAGCGTTCCCGTGACAGGGTGGTTAACAGATACGCAGTATTTT. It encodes CSVPVTGWLTDTQYF.

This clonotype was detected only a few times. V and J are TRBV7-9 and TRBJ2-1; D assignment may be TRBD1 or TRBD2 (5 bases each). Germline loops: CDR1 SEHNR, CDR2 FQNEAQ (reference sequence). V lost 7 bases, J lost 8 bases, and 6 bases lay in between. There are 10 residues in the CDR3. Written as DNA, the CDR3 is TGTGCCAGCATGGGGGATGAGCAGTTCTTC. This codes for CASMGDEQFF.

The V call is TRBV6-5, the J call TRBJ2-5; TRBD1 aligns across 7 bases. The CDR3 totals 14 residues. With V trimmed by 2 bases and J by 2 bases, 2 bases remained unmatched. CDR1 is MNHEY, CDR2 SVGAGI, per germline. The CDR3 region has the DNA TGTGCCAGCAGTTACGACAGGGATCAAGAGACCCAGTACTTC. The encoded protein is CASSYDRDQETQYF.

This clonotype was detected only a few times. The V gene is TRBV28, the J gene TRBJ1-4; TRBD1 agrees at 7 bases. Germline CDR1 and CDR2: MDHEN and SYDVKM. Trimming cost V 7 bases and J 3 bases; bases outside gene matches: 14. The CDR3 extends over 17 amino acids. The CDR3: CASNWPTGPPPNEKLFF. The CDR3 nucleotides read TGTGCCAGCAACTGGCCGACAGGGCCTCCCCCTAATGAAAAACTGTTTTTT.

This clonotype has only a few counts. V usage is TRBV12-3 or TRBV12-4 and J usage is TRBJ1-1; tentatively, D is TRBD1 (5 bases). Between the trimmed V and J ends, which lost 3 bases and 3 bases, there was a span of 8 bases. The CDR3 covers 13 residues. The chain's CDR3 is CASSLGTDTEAFF. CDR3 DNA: TGTGCCAGCAGTTTGGGGACGGACACTGAAGCTTTCTTT.

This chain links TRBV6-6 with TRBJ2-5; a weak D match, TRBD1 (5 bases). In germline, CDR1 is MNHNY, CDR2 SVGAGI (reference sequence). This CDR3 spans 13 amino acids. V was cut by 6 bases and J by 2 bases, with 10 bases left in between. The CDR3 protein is CASSPQGQETQYF. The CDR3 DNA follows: TGTGCCAGCAGCCCGCAGGGACAAGAGACCCAGTACTTC.

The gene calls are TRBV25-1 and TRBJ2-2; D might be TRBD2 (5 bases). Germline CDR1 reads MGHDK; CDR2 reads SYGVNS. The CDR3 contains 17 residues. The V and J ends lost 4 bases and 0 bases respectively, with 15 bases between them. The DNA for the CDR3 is TGTGCCAGCAGTGCCCCAGCGGCGCGGACGAACACCGGGGAGCTGTTTTTT. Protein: CASSAPAARTNTGELFF.